These 29 T cell receptor beta chains were sequenced from one sample in a study of blood T cell repertoires in COVID-19. Libraries were prepared by immunoSEQ multiplex PCR; TCRdb keeps only in-frame clonotypes and omits some of them. The sample has some 290,000 clones, 89% seen once. The source material was peripheral blood. The receptors were sampled from a woman under 40 with COVID-19, enrolled during active disease.

A few counts support this clone. This chain uses TRBV18 with TRBJ1-3; D gene ambiguous. Trimming pared 6 bases from V and 3 bases from J, leaving 9 bases between. This CDR3 contains 13 residues. CDR1 is KGHSH, CDR2 LQKENI, per germline. CDR3: CASSVGDGNTIYF. The CDR3 nucleotides are TGTGCCAGCTCCGTAGGAGATGGAAACACCATATATTTT.

The chain recombines TRBV28 with TRBJ2-7, with 9 bases that match TRBD1. The CDR3 has 14 amino acids. Trimming removed 6 bases from V and 3 bases from J; junction bases left unmatched: 6. Germline CDR1 and CDR2: MDHEN and SYDVKM. CDR3 nucleotide sequence: TGTGCCAGCAGCCCCTTGGGACAGGGCTACGAGCAGTACTTC. Protein product: CASSPLGQGYEQYF. Looking up the rest from reference TRBV28 and TRBJ2-7 gives the full variable domain: DVKVTQSSRYLVKRTGEKVFLECVQDMDHENMFWYRQDPGLGLRLIYFSYDVKMKEKGDIPEGYSVSREKKERFSLILESASTNQTSMYLCASSPLGQGYEQYFGPGTRLTVT.

CDR3 region: CASSLSLDREGGNEKLFF. Written as DNA, the CDR3 is TGTGCCAGCAGCTTAAGTCTGGACAGGGAGGGGGGTAATGAAAAACTGTTTTTT. V is TRBV7-6 and J is TRBJ1-4, with TRBD1 matching over 8 bases. The V segment lost 2 bases and the J segment 4 bases; nucleotides outside the gene matches: 12. CDR1 and CDR2 (germline): SGHVS, FNYEAQ. This CDR3 contains 18 residues.

This chain uses TRBV7-9 with TRBJ2-1; tentative D call: TRBD1 (5 bases). Germline lookup yields CDR1 SEHNR and CDR2 FQNEAQ (reference sequence). With 3 bases removed from V and 4 bases from J, the gap between germline ends came to 10 bases. The CDR3 has 14 residues. CDR3 residues: CASSFPDNYNEQFF. CDR3 in DNA: TGTGCCAGCAGCTTCCCGGACAATTACAATGAGCAGTTCTTC.

J is TRBJ1-4 and V is TRBV3-1 (or the pseudogene TRBV3-2); D is unclear. This CDR3 has 14 amino acids. Trimming shortened V by 0 bases and J by 5 bases, and 7 bases separated the two germline ends. From germline, CDR1 is LGHDT and CDR2 YNNKEL (reference sequence). For the CDR3, the DNA is TGTGCCAGCAGCCAAGACAGATTAAATGAAAAACTGTTTTTT. Its protein is CASSQDRLNEKLFF.

The V gene is TRBV9, the J gene TRBJ1-1; D perhaps matches TRBD1 (5 bases). Trimming removed 3 bases from V and 2 bases from J, with 17 bases in between. The CDR3 has 16 residues. Germline-derived CDR1 and CDR2 are SGDLS and YYNGEE. CDR3: CASSGGAGGTNTEAFF. The CDR3 coding sequence is TGTGCCAGCAGCGGAGGGGCTGGAGGGACTAACACTGAAGCTTTCTTT.

The rearrangement uses TRBV18 and TRBJ2-3; a possible D gene is TRBD2 (6 bases). This CDR3 is built from 17 residues. The V gene's germline CDR1 is KGHSH and CDR2 LQKENI. The ends were cut back, 3 bases at V and 1 base at J, with 17 bases in the middle. CDR3 coding DNA: TGTGCCAGCTCACCTCGGGGTCGGGCTAGCGGCACAGATACGCAGTATTTT. Protein product: CASSPRGRASGTDTQYF.

This rearrangement joins TRBV18 to TRBJ1-5; perhaps TRBD1 as D (6 bases). The CDR3 length is 16 residues. Trimming left V 0 bases short and J 2 bases short, with 11 bases between. Germline values: CDR1 KGHSH, CDR2 LQKENI. The CDR3 reads CASSPPGTPGNQPQHF. Written as DNA, the CDR3 is TGTGCCAGCTCACCACCAGGGACACCGGGCAATCAGCCCCAGCATTTT. Full variable domain (remainder filled in from reference TRBV18 and TRBJ1-5): NAGVMQNPRHLVRRRGQEARLRCSPMKGHSHVYWYRQLPEEGLKFMVYLQKENIIDESGMPKERFSAEFPKEGPSILRIQQVVRGDSAAYFCASSPPGTPGNQPQHFGDGTRLSIL.

This clone is categorized as medium-sized. The chain couples TRBV5-6 to TRBJ2-7; D may be TRBD1 (6 bases). The CDR3 loop spans 14 amino acids. Germline V gene lookup returns CDR1 SGHDT and CDR2 YYEEEE. V lost 0 bases, J lost 1 base, and 8 bases lay in between. CDR3 region: CASSLEGQSYEQYF. In nucleotides, the CDR3 is TGTGCCAGCAGCTTGGAAGGACAGTCCTACGAGCAGTACTTC. Supplemented by reference TRBV5-6 and TRBJ2-7, the full variable domain reads DAGVTQSPTHLIKTRGQQVTLRCSPKSGHDTVSWYQQALGQGPQFIFQYYEEEERQRGNFPDRFSGHQFPNYSSELNVNALLLGDSALYLCASSLEGQSYEQYFGPGTRLTVT.

The rearrangement links TRBV11-3 to TRBJ1-1; no definite D call. This CDR3 has 13 residues. CDR1 is SGHNT, CDR2 YENEEA, per germline. Trimming shortened V by 3 bases and J by 0 bases, and 5 bases separated the two germline ends. The CDR3 spells CASSFNMNTEAFF. The CDR3 DNA reads TGTGCCAGCAGCTTTAATATGAACACTGAAGCTTTCTTT.

V and J are TRBV5-1 and TRBJ2-6; 9 bases map to TRBD1. This CDR3 spans 16 amino acids. V trimming: 6 bases; J trimming: 1 base; junction bases outside the gene matches: 5. Per the germline V gene, CDR1 is SGHRS and CDR2 is YFSETQ. Here the CDR3 reads CASTDRGYSGANVLTF. CDR3 bases: TGCGCCAGCACGGACAGGGGATATTCTGGGGCCAACGTCCTGACTTTC.

The chain combines TRBV30 with TRBJ1-2; D is unresolved. The germline CDR1 and CDR2 sequences are GTSNPN and SVGIG (reference sequence). Trimming left V 5 bases short and J 0 bases short, with 13 bases between. The length of the CDR3 is 14 residues. CDR3 region: CAWALGGANYGYTF. The CDR3 DNA reads as TGTGCCTGGGCTCTCGGAGGAGCTAACTATGGCTACACCTTC.

CDR3 sequence: CASRSNQGGDGYTF. DNA of the CDR3: TGCGCCAGCAGATCAAATCAGGGGGGCGATGGCTACACCTTC. This chain connects TRBV4-1 to TRBJ1-2; the match to TRBD1 covers 7 bases. V dropped 6 bases and J dropped 6; count of bases not matched to a gene: 10. Germline CDR1 MGHRA, CDR2 YSYEKL. The CDR3 is made up of 14 amino acids.

The chain employs TRBV7-9 and TRBJ1-3; D gene uncertain. The CDR3 is 15 amino acids. Trimming removed 1 base from V and 0 bases from J, with 7 bases in between. Germline V lookup: CDR1 SEHNR, CDR2 FQNEAQ (reference sequence). CDR3 nucleotides: TGTGCCAGCAGCTTAGGTCGGTACTCTGGAAACACCATATATTTT. Translating it yields CASSLGRYSGNTIYF.

The chain links TRBV7-6 to TRBJ2-3; TRBD2 matches 7 bases. Germline lookup yields CDR1 SGHVS and CDR2 FNYEAQ. V lost 5 bases and J lost 6; bases outside the gene matches: 11. The CDR3 covers 15 residues. This CDR3 reads CASSGSGAGLDTQYF. The CDR3 DNA follows: TGTGCCAGCAGCGGCAGCGGGGCCGGTTTGGATACGCAGTATTTT.

This clone was counted between two and nine times. V gene TRBV10-2 combines with J gene TRBJ2-7; 7 bases are a match to TRBD2. The CDR3 totals 14 residues. The V gene end was trimmed by 3 bases and the J gene end by 3 bases; junction bases not matched to a gene: 5. Looked up from germline, CDR1 is WSHSY and CDR2 is SAAADI. The CDR3 nucleotides read TGCGCCAGCAGTGATTCGGGGGGAAACTACGAGCAGTACTTC. Translated, it gives CASSDSGGNYEQYF.

The rearrangement uses TRBV19 and TRBJ1-1, with no clear D. With 3 bases removed from V and 1 base from J, the gap between germline ends came to 6 bases. The germline CDR1 and CDR2 sequences are LNHDA and SQIVND (reference sequence). This CDR3 region has 13 residues. Here the CDR3 DNA reads TGTGCCAGTAGTATTGAGGGGAACACTGAAGCTTTCTTT. Translating gives CASSIEGNTEAFF.

The chain links TRBV2 to TRBJ1-5; TRBD1 aligns across 11 bases. V lost 5 bases to trimming and J lost 1 base; unmatched junction nucleotides: 7. CDR1 and CDR2 (germline): SNHLY, FYNNEI. CDR3 size: 17 residues. CDR3 in amino acids: CASSWDRGGLSNQPQHF. CDR3 in DNA: TGTGCCAGCAGTTGGGACAGGGGGGGTCTAAGCAATCAGCCCCAGCATTTT.

V is TRBV6-5 and J is TRBJ1-2; 8 bases fit TRBD1. CDR3 length equals 16 residues. CDR1 and CDR2 from the germline V gene are MNHEY and SVGAGI. Trimming at V came to 0 bases and at J to 4 bases, leaving 7 bases not matched to a gene. Here the CDR3 reads CASSYSRTGIPYGYTF. CDR3 coding DNA: TGTGCCAGCAGTTACTCCCGGACAGGGATCCCCTATGGCTACACCTTC.

The J gene is TRBJ2-7, the V gene TRBV11-2, with D possibly being TRBD1 (5 bases). CDR3 length: 16 amino acids. V lost 0 bases and J 2 bases, leaving 14 bases between the germline ends. The germline V gene encodes CDR1 SGHAT and CDR2 FQNNGV. The CDR3, as DNA: TGTGCCAGCAGCTTAGATCCGCGCAGGGCAACCTACGAGCAGTACTTC. This translates into CASSLDPRRATYEQYF.

The chain has TRBV11-2 and TRBJ2-7; D call uncertain. The V gene lost 2 bases and the J gene lost 0 bases, with 8 bases spanning the gap. The CDR3 covers 14 residues. Germline loops: CDR1 SGHAT, CDR2 FQNNGV. The CDR3 sequence: CASSLRFFSYEQYF. The DNA of the CDR3 is TGTGCCAGCAGCTTACGGTTCTTCTCCTACGAGCAGTACTTC.

The chain combines TRBV27 with TRBJ2-7; D is possibly TRBD2 (5 bases). The CDR3 spans 14 residues. The V gene lost 3 bases and the J gene lost 0 bases, with 9 bases spanning the gap. Germline V gives CDR1 MNHEY, CDR2 SMNVEV (reference sequence). CDR3 protein: CASSFGVNSYEQYF. CDR3 nucleotides: TGTGCCAGCAGTTTCGGGGTAAACTCCTACGAGCAGTACTTC.

The chain couples TRBV6-6 to TRBJ1-5; tentatively, D is TRBD1 (6 bases). Trimming cost V 6 bases and J 2 bases, with 17 bases left between them. This CDR3 contains 16 residues. The germline V gene encodes CDR1 MNHNY and CDR2 SVGAGI (reference sequence). In DNA form, the CDR3 reads TGTGCCAGCAGACCACAGGGTTCGGGGCGCAATCAGCCCCAGCATTTT. It encodes CASRPQGSGRNQPQHF.

The chain uses TRBV5-1 and TRBJ1-2; D is unresolved. There are 15 residues in the CDR3. Germline loops: CDR1 SGHRS, CDR2 YFSETQ. V lost 1 base, J lost 2 bases, and 12 bases lay in between. The CDR3 DNA is TGCGCCAGCAGCTTGAACGAAGCTCCAAACTATGGCTACACCTTC. This encodes CASSLNEAPNYGYTF. Full variable domain (rest looked up from reference TRBV5-1 and TRBJ1-2): KAGVTQTPRYLIKTRGQQVTLSCSPISGHRSVSWYQQTPGQGLQFLFEYFSETQRNKGNFPGRFSGRQFSNSRSEMNVSTLELGDSALYLCASSLNEAPNYGYTFGSGTRLTVV.

The chain carries TRBV3-1 (or the pseudogene TRBV3-2) and TRBJ1-1, with a tentative D call TRBD1 (6 bases). The length of the CDR3 is 15 residues. V was trimmed by 0 bases and J by 5 bases, leaving 13 bases between them. Germline CDR1 and CDR2: LGHDT and YNNKEL (reference sequence). The CDR3 spells CASSQDPVGQTEAFF. DNA for the CDR3: TGTGCCAGCAGCCAAGATCCCGTTGGACAGACTGAAGCTTTCTTT.

The V call is TRBV6-6, the J call TRBJ1-2; 8 bases are a match to TRBD1. The CDR3 has 15 amino acids. Trimming removed 0 bases from V and 4 bases from J; junction bases left unmatched: 4. Looked up from germline, CDR1 is MNHNY and CDR2 is SVGAGI (reference sequence). In DNA, the CDR3 is TGTGCCAGCAGTTACTCGAAGCAGGGGGCCTATGGCTACACCTTC. Translated, it gives CASSYSKQGAYGYTF.

This chain joins TRBV13 and TRBJ2-5; D is ambiguous. CDR1 and CDR2 (germline): PRHDT, FYEKMQ (reference sequence). Trimming took 2 bases from V and 5 from J, leaving 6 bases between them. The CDR3 totals 12 residues. CDR3 sequence (DNA): TGTGCCAGCAGCTTAACTTTGGAGACCCAGTACTTC. Translating it yields CASSLTLETQYF. Drawing the rest from reference TRBV13 and TRBJ2-5, the complete variable domain is AAGVIQSPRHLIKEKRETATLKCYPIPRHDTVYWYQQGPGQDPQFLISFYEKMQSDKGSIPDRFSAQQFSDYHSELNMSSLELGDSALYFCASSLTLETQYFGPGTRLLVL.

This clone was counted a single time. The chain employs TRBV4-1 and TRBJ1-2; 9 nucleotides line up with TRBD1. V lost 2 bases to trimming and J lost 6 bases; unmatched junction nucleotides: 7. Looked up from germline, CDR1 is MGHRA and CDR2 is YSYEKL. The CDR3 is 15 amino acids. The CDR3 is CASSQPDRGKNGYTF. As DNA, the CDR3 is TGCGCCAGCAGCCAACCGGACAGGGGTAAGAATGGCTACACCTTC.

The chain is built from TRBV19 and TRBJ1-3, with D perhaps TRBD1 (6 bases). The CDR3 totals 13 residues. V lost 6 bases and J 4 bases, leaving 10 bases between the germline ends. Germline V gene lookup returns CDR1 LNHDA and CDR2 SQIVND (reference sequence). This CDR3 reads CASSPGGGNTIYF. CDR3 coding DNA: TGTGCCAGTAGCCCTGGGGGCGGAAACACCATATATTTT.